These 3 T cell receptor beta chains share one sample of origin, sequenced in a study of T cells after yellow fever vaccination (dated by TCRdb to 2018 to 2020). Library preparation employed 5' RACE. TCRdb records Illumina HiSeq 2500 as the sequencer. TCRdb reran the public reads through fastp at Q25 and MiXCR, keeping productive beta chains. Entries are consolidated by CDR3 protein sequence, retaining the most common genes and DNA. The sample includes about 630,000 distinct CDR3 sequences, with over 9% observed a single time. In total, the top ten clones hold 15% of the sample. What this sample's treatment or condition label stands for: live attenuated yellow fever vaccine strain. The sample in question was PBMCs, obtained on the day of the yellow fever booster vaccination. The source of these receptors is a man younger than 45 who received the YFV17D yellow fever vaccine.

V is TRBV20-1 and J is TRBJ2-3; 10 bases align to TRBD2. CDR3 length: 15 amino acids. V lost 2 bases and J lost 5; bases outside the gene matches: 7. Germline CDR1 reads DFQATT; CDR2 reads SNEGSKA (reference sequence). CDR3 sequence reads: CSARPVAGGGDTQYF. CDR3 sequence (DNA): TGCAGTGCTAGACCTGTAGCGGGAGGAGGAGATACGCAGTATTTT.

The chain has TRBV30 and TRBJ2-1; 11 bases map to TRBD2. Germline V gene sequence: CDR1 GTSNPN, CDR2 SVGIG (reference sequence). Losses at the gene ends were 6 bases for V and 6 bases for J; bases not matched to a gene: 7. This CDR3 has 14 amino acids. CDR3 nucleotide sequence: TGTGCCTGCCCGACTAGCGGGATAGGCAATGAGCAGTTCTTC. It specifies CACPTSGIGNEQFF.

This clonotype was detected only a few times. The chain uses TRBV20-1 and TRBJ1-5, with 11 bases aligning to TRBD1. The germline CDR1 and CDR2 sequences are DFQATT and SNEGSKA (reference sequence). This CDR3 region has 15 residues. J gave up 6 bases and V 6 bases, and 10 bases lay outside the gene matches. The DNA for the CDR3 is TGCAGTGCAACCGGGACAGGGGGAGCAGGTCAGCCCCAGCATTTT. Translated, it gives CSATGTGGAGQPQHF.